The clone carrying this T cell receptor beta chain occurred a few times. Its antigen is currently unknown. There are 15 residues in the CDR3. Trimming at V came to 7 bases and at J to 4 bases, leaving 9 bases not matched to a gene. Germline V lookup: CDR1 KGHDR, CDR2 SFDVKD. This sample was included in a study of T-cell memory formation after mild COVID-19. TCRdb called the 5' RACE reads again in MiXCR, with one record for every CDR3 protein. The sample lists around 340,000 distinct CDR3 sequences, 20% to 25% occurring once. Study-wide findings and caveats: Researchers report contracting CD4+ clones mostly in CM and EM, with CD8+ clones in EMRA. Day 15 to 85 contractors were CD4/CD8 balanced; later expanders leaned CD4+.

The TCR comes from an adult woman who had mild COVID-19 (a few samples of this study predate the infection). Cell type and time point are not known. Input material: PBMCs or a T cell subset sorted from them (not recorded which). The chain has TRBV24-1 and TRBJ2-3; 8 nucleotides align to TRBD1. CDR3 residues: CATSQTGASADTQYF. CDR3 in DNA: TGTGCCACCAGCCAGACAGGGGCGAGCGCAGATACGCAGTATTTT.